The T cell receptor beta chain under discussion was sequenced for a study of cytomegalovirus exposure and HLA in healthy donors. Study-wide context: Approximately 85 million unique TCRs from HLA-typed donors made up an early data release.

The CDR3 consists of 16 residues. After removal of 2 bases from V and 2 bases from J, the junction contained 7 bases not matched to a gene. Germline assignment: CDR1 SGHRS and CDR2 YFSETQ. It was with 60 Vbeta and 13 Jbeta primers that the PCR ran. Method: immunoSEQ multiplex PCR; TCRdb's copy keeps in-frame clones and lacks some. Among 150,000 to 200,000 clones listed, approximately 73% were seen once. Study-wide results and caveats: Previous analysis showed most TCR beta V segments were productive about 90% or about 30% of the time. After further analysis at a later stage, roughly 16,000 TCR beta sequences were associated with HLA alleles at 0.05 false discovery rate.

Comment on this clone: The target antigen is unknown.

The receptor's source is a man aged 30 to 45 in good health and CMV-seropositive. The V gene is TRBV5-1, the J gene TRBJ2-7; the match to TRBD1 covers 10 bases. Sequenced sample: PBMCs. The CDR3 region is CASSLQGTGAPYEQYF. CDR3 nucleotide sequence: TGCGCCAGCAGCTTACAGGGGACAGGGGCTCCCTACGAGCAGTACTTC.